Included here is one T cell receptor beta chain sequence, with context. Its cognate antigen is unknown. The table came from immunoSEQ multiplex PCR; TCRdb's copy has only in-frame clones and leaves some out. The sample has some 9,400 clones, 70% to 90% seen once; the top ten hold under 3.5%. Germline CDR1 and CDR2: GTSNPN and SVGIG (reference sequence). With 3 bases removed from V and 7 bases from J, the gap between germline ends came to 22 bases. CDR3 length equals 16 residues. This sample stems from a study of immune evolution from preneoplasia to lung adenocarcinoma. Study conclusions and caveats: Highest clonality occurred in KRAS-mutant, not EGFR-mutant or double wild-type, nodules.

Premalignant or tumor cells were enriched by macro-dissection after pathologic assessment. The sample consisted of FFPE lung adenocarcinoma in situ tissue. The chain links TRBV30 to TRBJ2-1; D might be TRBD1 or TRBD2, each matching 6 bases. This TCR was sampled from a person between 65 and 80 years old with lung adenocarcinoma. CDR3 sequence (DNA): TGTGCCTGGAGCGACCTGACTGGCGAGGGGGGTAATGAGCAGTTCTTC. This gives the protein CAWSDLTGEGGNEQFF.